The 8 T cell receptor beta chains in this list originate from one sample, sequenced in a study of blood T cell repertoires in COVID-19. Profiled with immunoSEQ multiplex PCR; TCRdb holds only in-frame clones, not every one. The profile shows over 250,000 clones, around nine tenths of them singletons. The specimen sequenced was PBMCs or T cells enriched from blood (not recorded which). These receptors all stem from a woman aged 18 to 35 who had recovered from COVID-19.

CDR3 in amino acids: CAWSKDSFSNQPQHF. The CDR3 nucleotides are TGTGCCTGGAGTAAGGACAGCTTTAGCAATCAGCCCCAGCATTTT. The rearrangement links TRBV30 to TRBJ1-5, with D perhaps TRBD1 (6 bases). Trimming removed 2 bases from V and 0 bases from J, with 11 bases in between. The CDR3 has 15 residues. Germline V gives CDR1 GTSNPN, CDR2 SVGIG (reference sequence).

Note on this clone: The sample holds other DNA sequences that translate to the same CDR3. V and J are TRBV12-3 or TRBV12-4 and TRBJ2-7; TRBD2 matches 9 bases. The CDR3 extends over 13 amino acids. V trimming: 6 bases; J trimming: 6 bases; junction bases outside the gene matches: 6. The CDR3 region has the DNA TGTGCCAGCAGCTTTAGCGGGAGTGGCGAGCAGTACTTC. The encoded protein is CASSFSGSGEQYF.

The CDR3 sequence is CAWSVEGPLGSTEAFF. As DNA, the CDR3 is TGTGCCTGGAGTGTGGAGGGGCCGCTGGGGAGCACTGAAGCTTTCTTT. The V call is TRBV30, the J call TRBJ1-1, with TRBD1 as a possible D gene (5 bases). Trimming left V 0 bases short and J 4 bases short, with 18 bases between. The CDR3 consists of 16 residues. Germline loops: CDR1 GTSNPN, CDR2 SVGIG (reference sequence). Complete variable domain (other parts from reference TRBV30 and TRBJ1-1): SQTIHQWPATLVQPVGSPLSLECTVEGTSNPNLYWYRQAAGRGLQLLFYSVGIGQISSEVPQNLSASRPQDRQFILSSKKLLLSDSGFYLCAWSVEGPLGSTEAFFGQGTRLTVV.

The V gene is TRBV9, the J gene TRBJ2-7, with TRBD2 identical over 9 bases. The CDR3 contains 14 residues. The germline V gene has CDR1 SGDLS and CDR2 YYNGEE. The V segment lost 3 bases and the J segment 10 bases; nucleotides outside the gene matches: 11. CDR3 sequence reads: CASSASGTTLDQYF. DNA for the CDR3: TGTGCCAGCAGCGCTAGCGGGACTACCCTAGATCAGTACTTC.

V usage is TRBV9 and J usage is TRBJ2-1; a possible D gene is TRBD2 (6 bases). The CDR3 is 14 residues long. Looked up from germline, CDR1 is SGDLS and CDR2 is YYNGEE. The germline V and J ends were trimmed by 0 bases and 8 bases, with 12 bases remaining between them. CDR3 protein: CASSVAGVADEQFF. The CDR3 coding sequence is TGTGCCAGCAGCGTAGCGGGGGTGGCGGATGAGCAGTTCTTC.

This chain connects TRBV7-2 to TRBJ2-3, with 11 positions matching TRBD2. The trim removed 5 bases at V and 4 bases at J, leaving 11 bases unmatched. Per germline, CDR1 SGHTA and CDR2 FQGNSA. This CDR3 is built from 17 residues. In DNA form, the CDR3 reads TGTGCCAGCAGCCCTTCGGCTAGCGGGAGGAGGGCAGATACGCAGTATTTT. Amino acids: CASSPSASGRRADTQYF.

This chain joins TRBV7-9 and TRBJ2-2; D not resolved. There are 13 residues in the CDR3. The V and J ends lost 7 bases and 4 bases respectively, with 10 bases between them. Germline V gene lookup returns CDR1 SEHNR and CDR2 FQNEAQ (reference sequence). Here the CDR3 DNA reads TGTGCCAGCACCTCGTATCGCACCGGGGAGCTGTTTTTT. This gives the protein CASTSYRTGELFF.

The V call is TRBV10-2, the J call TRBJ2-1; 7 positions match TRBD1. The junction had 12 bases not matched to a gene; V was cut back by 8 bases and J by 8 bases. There are 14 residues in the CDR3. The germline V gene encodes CDR1 WSHSY and CDR2 SAAADI. In DNA form, the CDR3 reads TGCGCCAGCGTTGACAGGGACGAGGTCGATGAGCAGTTCTTC. Translated, it gives CASVDRDEVDEQFF.